This T cell receptor (beta chain) was sequenced during a study of T-cell memory formation after mild COVID-19. Trimming took 4 bases from V and 0 from J; bases not matched to a gene: 7. This CDR3 is built from 17 residues. Looked up from germline, CDR1 is SGHRS and CDR2 is YFSETQ. In TCRdb, the 5' RACE reads were re-called with MiXCR into one record per CDR3 protein. The sample consists of about 260,000 distinct CDR3 sequences, 16% of them appearing once. Sequencing was carried out using PBMCs or a T cell subset sorted from them (not recorded which). The receptor comes from a man aged 18-30 years who had mild COVID-19 (a few samples of this study predate the infection). Cell type and time point are not known. The J gene is TRBJ2-7, the V gene TRBV5-1, with 13 bases aligning to TRBD2. Here the CDR3 reads CASSLGLAGLSSYEQYV. The CDR3 DNA sequence: TGCGCCAGCAGCCTGGGACTAGCGGGGTTAAGCTCCTACGAGCAGTACGTC.